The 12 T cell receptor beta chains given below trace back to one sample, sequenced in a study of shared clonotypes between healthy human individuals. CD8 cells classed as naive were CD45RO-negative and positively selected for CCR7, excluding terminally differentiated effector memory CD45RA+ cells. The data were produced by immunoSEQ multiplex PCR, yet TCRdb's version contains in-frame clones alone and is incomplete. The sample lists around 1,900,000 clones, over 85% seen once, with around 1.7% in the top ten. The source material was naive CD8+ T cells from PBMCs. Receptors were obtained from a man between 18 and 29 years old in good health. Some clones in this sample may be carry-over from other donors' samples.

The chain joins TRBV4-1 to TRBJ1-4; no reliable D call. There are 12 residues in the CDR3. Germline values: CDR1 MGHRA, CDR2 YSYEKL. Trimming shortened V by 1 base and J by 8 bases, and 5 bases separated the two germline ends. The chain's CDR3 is CASSQAREKLFF. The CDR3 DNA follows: TGCGCCAGCAGCCAAGCGAGGGAAAAACTGTTTTTT.

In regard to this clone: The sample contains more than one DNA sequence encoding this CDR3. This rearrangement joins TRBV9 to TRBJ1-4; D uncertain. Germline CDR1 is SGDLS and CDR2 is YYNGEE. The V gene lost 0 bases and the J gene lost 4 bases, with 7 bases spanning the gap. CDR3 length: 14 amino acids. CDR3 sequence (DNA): TGTGCCAGCAGCGTAGCGGGGTTTAATGAAAAACTGTTTTTT. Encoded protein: CASSVAGFNEKLFF.

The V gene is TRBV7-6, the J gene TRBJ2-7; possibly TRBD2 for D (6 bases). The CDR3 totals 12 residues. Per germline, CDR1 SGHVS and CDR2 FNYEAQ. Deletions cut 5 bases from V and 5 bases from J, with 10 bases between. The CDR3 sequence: CASSPGLNEQYF. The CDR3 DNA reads TGTGCCAGCAGCCCCGGACTAAACGAGCAGTACTTC.

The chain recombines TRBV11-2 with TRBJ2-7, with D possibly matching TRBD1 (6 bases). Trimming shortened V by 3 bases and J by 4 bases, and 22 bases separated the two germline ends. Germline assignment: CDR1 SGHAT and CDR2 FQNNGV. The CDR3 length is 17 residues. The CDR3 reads CASSLKIGDRRTYEQYF. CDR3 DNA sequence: TGTGCCAGCAGCTTGAAAATAGGAGACAGGCGAACTTACGAGCAGTACTTC.

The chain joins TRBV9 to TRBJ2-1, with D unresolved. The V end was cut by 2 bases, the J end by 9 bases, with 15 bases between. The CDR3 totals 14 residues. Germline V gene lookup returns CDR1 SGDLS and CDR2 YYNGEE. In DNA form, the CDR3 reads TGTGCCAGCAGCGTGTTTTCCCCAGTTGGTGAGCAGTTCTTC. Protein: CASSVFSPVGEQFF.

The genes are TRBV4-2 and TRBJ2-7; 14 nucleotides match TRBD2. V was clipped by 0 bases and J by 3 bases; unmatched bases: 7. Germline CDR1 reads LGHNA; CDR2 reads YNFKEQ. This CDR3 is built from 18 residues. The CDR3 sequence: CASSQDSPGLAGGYEQYF. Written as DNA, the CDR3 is TGTGCCAGCAGCCAAGATTCCCCCGGACTAGCGGGAGGCTACGAGCAGTACTTC.

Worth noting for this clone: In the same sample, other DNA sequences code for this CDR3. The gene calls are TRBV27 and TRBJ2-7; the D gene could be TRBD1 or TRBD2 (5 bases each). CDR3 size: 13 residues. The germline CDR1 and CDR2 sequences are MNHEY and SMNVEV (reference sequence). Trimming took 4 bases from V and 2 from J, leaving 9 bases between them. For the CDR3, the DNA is TGTGCCAGCAGTTCTGGGGGACCCTACGAGCAGTACTTC. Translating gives CASSSGGPYEQYF.

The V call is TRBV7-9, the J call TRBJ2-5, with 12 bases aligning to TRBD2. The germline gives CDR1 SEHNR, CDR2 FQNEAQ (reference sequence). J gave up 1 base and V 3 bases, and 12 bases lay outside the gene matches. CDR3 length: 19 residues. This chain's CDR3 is CASSFPRLAGVGAQETQYF. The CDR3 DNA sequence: TGTGCCAGCAGCTTTCCGAGACTAGCGGGAGTGGGCGCCCAAGAGACCCAGTACTTC.

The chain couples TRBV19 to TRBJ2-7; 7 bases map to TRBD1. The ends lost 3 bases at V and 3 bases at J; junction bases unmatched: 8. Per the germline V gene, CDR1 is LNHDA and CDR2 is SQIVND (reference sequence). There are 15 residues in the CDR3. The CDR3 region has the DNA TGTGCCAGTAGTATCGACAGGGCCTACGTCTACGAGCAGTACTTC. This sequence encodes CASSIDRAYVYEQYF.

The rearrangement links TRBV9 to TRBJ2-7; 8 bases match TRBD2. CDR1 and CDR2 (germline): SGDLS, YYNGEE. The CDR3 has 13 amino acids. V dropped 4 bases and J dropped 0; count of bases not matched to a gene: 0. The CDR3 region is CASSSGGSYEQYF. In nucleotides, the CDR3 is TGTGCCAGCAGCAGCGGGGGCTCCTACGAGCAGTACTTC.

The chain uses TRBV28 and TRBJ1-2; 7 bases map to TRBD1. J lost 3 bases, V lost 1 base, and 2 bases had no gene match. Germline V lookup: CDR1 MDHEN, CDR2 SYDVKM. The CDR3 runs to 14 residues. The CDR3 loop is CASSLSGTDYGYTF. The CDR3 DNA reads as TGTGCCAGCAGTTTATCAGGGACAGACTATGGCTACACCTTC.

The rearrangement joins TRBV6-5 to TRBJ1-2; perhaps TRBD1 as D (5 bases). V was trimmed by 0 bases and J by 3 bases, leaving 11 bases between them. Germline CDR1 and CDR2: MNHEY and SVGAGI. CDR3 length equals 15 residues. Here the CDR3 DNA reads TGTGCCAGCAGTTACTCGACCGGGGCCCACTATGGCTACACCTTC. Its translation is CASSYSTGAHYGYTF.